This T cell receptor (beta chain) is from a study of shared T cell receptors in the human thymus. The method was immunoSEQ multiplex PCR; TCRdb's version includes in-frame clones alone and lacks a portion of them. The profile shows just under 550,000 clones, roughly 74% of them singletons. V was clipped by 3 bases and J by 1 base; unmatched bases: 11. The CDR3 sequence is 17 residues long. Germline V gene data show CDR1 as SGHRS and CDR2 as YFSETQ. The sample was also reused in another study, on human thymus T cells. This second study notes: Samples came from healthy Finnish infants during open corrective cardiac surgery. Corrective cardiac operations yielded the resected thymus tissue. Apparent bias marked the V and J gene usage of thymic and blood repertoires. There were highly overlapping thymic repertoires among unrelated individuals, as related research reported.

Sequenced input: thymocytes. This chain connects TRBV5-1 to TRBJ2-7, with TRBD1 matching 9 bases. The source is a boy under three years old with a congenital heart defect. This CDR3 is CASSSWWGQGESYEQYF. DNA for the CDR3: TGCGCCAGCAGCTCTTGGTGGGGACAGGGAGAATCCTACGAGCAGTACTTC. Based on the CDR3 plus reference TRBV5-1 and TRBJ2-7, the full variable domain is KAGVTQTPRYLIKTRGQQVTLSCSPISGHRSVSWYQQTPGQGLQFLFEYFSETQRNKGNFPGRFSGRQFSNSRSEMNVSTLELGDSALYLCASSSWWGQGESYEQYFGPGTRLTVT.